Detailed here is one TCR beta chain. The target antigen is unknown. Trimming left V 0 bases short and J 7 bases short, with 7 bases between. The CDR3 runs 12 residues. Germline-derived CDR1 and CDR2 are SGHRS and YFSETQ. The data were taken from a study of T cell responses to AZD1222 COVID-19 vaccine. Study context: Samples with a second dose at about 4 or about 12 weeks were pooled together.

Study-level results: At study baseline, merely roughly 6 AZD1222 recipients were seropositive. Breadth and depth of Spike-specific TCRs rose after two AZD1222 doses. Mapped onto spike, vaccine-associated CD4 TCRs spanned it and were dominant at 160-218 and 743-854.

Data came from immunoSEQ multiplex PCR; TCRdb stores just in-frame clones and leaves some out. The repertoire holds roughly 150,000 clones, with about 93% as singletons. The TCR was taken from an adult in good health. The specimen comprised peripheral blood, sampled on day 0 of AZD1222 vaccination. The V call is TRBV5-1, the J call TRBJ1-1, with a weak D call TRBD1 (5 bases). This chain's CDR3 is CASSLGRGEAFF. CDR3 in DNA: TGCGCCAGCAGCTTGGGGAGGGGTGAAGCTTTCTTT.